Each of the 31 T cell receptor beta chains below was sequenced from the same sample in a study of low-dose radiotherapy and immunotherapy resistance in tumors. Time point specified: before trial treatment. TRAV- and TRBV-specific primers, spanning alpha and beta chains, primed first-strand cDNA. TCRs underwent 20 PCR cycles of amplification with a constant-region primer and V-primer adapter. TCRdb called the reads again in MiXCR, with one record for every CDR3 protein. The sample has approximately 90,000 distinct CDR3 sequences; 15% to 20% are singletons. Sequenced material: PBMCs, taken before treatment. The receptors were gathered from a male donor with prostate cancer.

Points on this clonotype: An end of the junction differs from the germline gene, which may be a read error. V usage is TRBV6-2 or TRBV6-3 and J usage is TRBJ2-7, with D tentatively TRBD2 (6 bases). Germline assignment: CDR1 MNHEY and CDR2 SVGEGT. The CDR3 covers 14 residues. CDR3 nucleotide sequence: TGCGCCAGCCCCGGACGCGGGAACTACAATGAGCAGTACTTC. It specifies CASPGRGNYNEQYF.

This clonotype was picked up many times. V gene TRBV12-3 or TRBV12-4 combines with J gene TRBJ1-6, with TRBD1 matching over 7 bases. The CDR3 covers 14 residues. V was clipped by 8 bases and J by 7 bases; unmatched bases: 8. The CDR3 DNA reads as TGTGCCAGCGCTGGACAGGCGTTAAATTCACCCCTCCACTTT. This encodes CASAGQALNSPLHF.

There are a few counts of this clonotype. The V and J genes are TRBV7-9 and TRBJ1-2; D gene ambiguous. V lost 8 bases and J lost 4, with 14 bases in between. The CDR3 is 13 amino acids. Germline CDR1 is SEHNR and CDR2 is FQNEAQ (reference sequence). The CDR3 DNA sequence: TGTGCCAGCCTCCCCCCCCGTCTCTATGGCTACACCTTC. Protein product: CASLPPRLYGYTF.

At least ten counts were recorded for this clonotype. The chain couples TRBV5-4 to TRBJ1-5, with D unclear. V was pared by 0 bases and J by 4 bases, with 5 bases between. CDR3 size: 13 residues. CDR1 SGHNT and CDR2 YYREEE come from the germline V gene (reference sequence). CDR3 sequence reads: CASSLDGNQPQHF. The CDR3 nucleotides read TGTGCCAGCAGCTTGGACGGGAATCAGCCCCAGCATTTT.

This clonotype was recorded at least ten times. The chain joins TRBV6-2 or TRBV6-3 to TRBJ2-7; TRBD1 matches 8 bases. Germline V gives CDR1 MNHEY, CDR2 SVGEGT. This CDR3 spans 14 amino acids. With V trimmed by 5 bases and J by 8 bases, 11 bases remained unmatched. The CDR3 sequence is CASSELGTGDKQYF. The CDR3 DNA follows: TGTGCCAGCAGTGAATTAGGGACAGGAGATAAGCAGTACTTC.

As regards this clonotype: A far larger clone differs by one base, so this is likely a read error. The genes are TRBV13 and TRBJ2-2, with D perhaps matching TRBD1 (6 bases). Germline V CDR1 and CDR2: PRHDT, FYEKMQ (reference sequence). This CDR3 region has 16 residues. The CDR3 DNA reads as TGTGCCAGCAGTCAAAAACAGGGTCGGGGCACCGGGCAGCTGTTTTTT. Its protein product is CASSQKQGRGTGQLFF.

Note on this clonotype: A junction boundary mismatches the germline segment, possibly from a read error. V is TRBV23-1 and J is TRBJ2-7; weak D call: TRBD2 (5 bases). TRBV23-1 belongs to the ORF category, with a function that is uncertain. This CDR3 contains 15 residues. This CDR3 is CPSSQSGLRGYEQYF. Written as DNA, the CDR3 is TGCCCCAGCAGTCAATCTGGTTTACGAGGGTACGAGCAGTACTTC.

In this sample, this clonotype turned up many times. The chain links TRBV20-1 to TRBJ2-7; 8 bases line up with TRBD1. V was clipped by 0 bases and J by 2 bases; unmatched bases: 9. This CDR3 has 16 residues. Germline values: CDR1 DFQATT, CDR2 SNEGSKA (reference sequence). This CDR3 reads CSARDLQGQATYEQYF. DNA of the CDR3: TGCAGTGCTAGAGATCTTCAGGGACAGGCCACCTACGAGCAGTACTTC.

This rearrangement joins TRBV5-5 to TRBJ2-2; 7 bases agree with TRBD1. The CDR3 covers 16 residues. The germline V gene has CDR1 SGHKS and CDR2 YYEKEE (reference sequence). The junction had 5 bases not matched to a gene; V was cut back by 3 bases and J by 0 bases. The CDR3 DNA follows: TGTGCCAGCAGCTCCACAGGGGCGACGAACACCGGGGAGCTGTTTTTT. It translates to CASSSTGATNTGELFF.

This clonotype was detected many times. V and J are TRBV29-1 and TRBJ1-2, with 9 bases aligning to TRBD1. CDR1 SQVTM and CDR2 ANQGSEA come from the germline V gene. CDR3 length: 13 amino acids. The V gene end was trimmed by 3 bases and the J gene end by 7 bases; junction bases not matched to a gene: 6. The CDR3 nucleotides are TGCAGCGTTGACTTACAGGGGGCCGGTGGCTACACCTTC. Encoded protein: CSVDLQGAGGYTF.

This clonotype was picked up many times. The gene calls are TRBV4-1 and TRBJ2-1, with TRBD2 identical over 9 bases. CDR3 length: 16 residues. Germline V gene lookup returns CDR1 MGHRA and CDR2 YSYEKL. The V segment lost 3 bases and the J segment 7 bases; nucleotides outside the gene matches: 10. This CDR3 reads CASSHASGLARNEQFF. CDR3 nucleotide sequence: TGCGCCAGCAGCCACGCCTCGGGACTAGCCCGAAATGAGCAGTTCTTC.

V gene TRBV6-8 combines with J gene TRBJ1-2, with D perhaps matching TRBD1 (6 bases). With 6 bases removed from V and 4 bases from J, the gap between germline ends came to 12 bases. Germline loops: CDR1 MNHGY, CDR2 SAAAGT. CDR3 size: 13 residues. The CDR3 nucleotides are TGTGCCAGCAGAAGTATGGGGGCCTATGGCTACACCTTC. Translation gives CASRSMGAYGYTF.

This clonotype was recorded at least ten times. The CDR3 protein is CSARDVRSGGVEQYF. Written as DNA, the CDR3 is TGCAGTGCTAGAGATGTGAGGAGTGGGGGCGTCGAGCAGTACTTC. The chain uses TRBV20-1 and TRBJ2-7; weak D call: TRBD1 (6 bases). Germline lookup yields CDR1 DFQATT and CDR2 SNEGSKA (reference sequence). This CDR3 comprises 15 residues. Deletions cut 0 bases from V and 6 bases from J, with 18 bases between.

This clonotype was found many times. The chain recombines TRBV6-2 or TRBV6-3 with TRBJ2-1; D possibly corresponds to TRBD1 (6 bases). The V and J ends lost 6 bases and 15 bases respectively, with 15 bases between them. There are 11 residues in the CDR3. The germline CDR1 and CDR2 sequences are MNHEY and SVGEGT. This CDR3 is CASSHPGVLFF. CDR3 DNA sequence: TGTGCCAGCAGCCACCCAGGGGTGCTGTTCTTC.

This clonotype was seen many times. This chain's CDR3 is CASSPGVMNTEAFF. CDR3 bases: TGTGCCAGCAGCCCAGGAGTCATGAACACTGAAGCTTTCTTT. This chain joins TRBV7-9 and TRBJ1-1, with no clear D. Trimming stripped 5 bases from V and 0 bases from J, with 10 bases between. There are 14 residues in the CDR3. CDR1 is SEHNR, CDR2 FQNEAQ, per germline (reference sequence).

This chain links TRBV7-6 with TRBJ2-3; 9 bases line up with TRBD1. Germline assignment: CDR1 SGHVS and CDR2 FNYEAQ. V shed 4 bases and J 4 bases; nucleotides not matched to a gene: 18. The CDR3 runs 19 residues. The CDR3 coding sequence is TGTGCCAGCAGCTCCGAAATCGGTGGGACAGGGTTCAAGTCAGATACGCAGTATTTT. This encodes CASSSEIGGTGFKSDTQYF. The full variable domain, in which reference TRBV7-6 and TRBJ2-3 provide the parts outside the CDR3, is GAGVSQSPRYKVTKRGQDVALRCDPISGHVSLYWYRQALGQGPEFLTYFNYEAQQDKSGLPNDRFSAERPEGSISTLTIQRTEQRDSAMYRCASSSEIGGTGFKSDTQYFGPGTRLTVL.

This clonotype came up many times. The chain combines TRBV20-1 with TRBJ1-4, with 7 bases aligning to TRBD1. After removal of 3 bases from V and 4 bases from J, the junction contained 8 bases not matched to a gene. The CDR3 contains 15 residues. CDR1 is DFQATT, CDR2 SNEGSKA, per germline (reference sequence). The CDR3 coding sequence is TGCAGTGCTAGCCCAGCGGGACAGCTTAATGAAAAACTGTTTTTT. Amino acid sequence: CSASPAGQLNEKLFF.

The CDR3 protein is CSARDRSSGGIYNEQFF. CDR3 nucleotides: TGCAGTGCTAGAGATCGTTCGTCGGGGGGGATCTACAATGAGCAGTTCTTC. V gene TRBV20-1 combines with J gene TRBJ2-1; TRBD2 aligns across 8 bases. Per the germline V gene, CDR1 is DFQATT and CDR2 is SNEGSKA (reference sequence). V gave up 0 bases and J gave up 3 bases; unmatched junction bases: 10. CDR3 size: 17 residues.

This clonotype was detected ten times or more. The chain links TRBV5-1 to TRBJ2-7; D might be TRBD2 (6 bases). CDR1 is SGHRS, CDR2 YFSETQ, per germline. The CDR3 covers 13 residues. Between the trimmed V and J ends, which lost 1 base and 3 bases, there was a span of 8 bases. The CDR3 sequence is CASSLNGGYEQYF. CDR3 DNA sequence: TGCGCCAGCAGCTTGAACGGGGGCTACGAGCAGTACTTC.

The chain links TRBV11-2 to TRBJ1-2; 7 nucleotides agree with TRBD1. After removal of 4 bases from V and 4 bases from J, the junction contained 6 bases not matched to a gene. The germline V gene has CDR1 SGHAT and CDR2 FQNNGV. The CDR3 runs 14 residues. In DNA, the CDR3 is TGTGCCAGCAGCTCTCTGGCAGGGGGCTATGGCTACACCTTC. It encodes CASSSLAGGYGYTF.

This clonotype was seen only a few times. The chain links TRBV12-3 or TRBV12-4 to TRBJ2-1; a possible D gene is TRBD1 (5 bases). The CDR3 is 14 amino acids. The V end lost 7 bases, the J end lost 0 bases, and 10 bases lay between the germline ends. The CDR3: CASTDRNSYNEQFF. The CDR3 bases are TGTGCCAGCACCGACAGAAACTCCTACAATGAGCAGTTCTTC.

This sequence joins TRBV5-6 and TRBJ1-6, with 8 bases identical to TRBD1. The J segment lost 7 bases and the V segment lost 0 bases, leaving 6 bases of the junction unmatched. Germline CDR1 SGHDT, CDR2 YYEEEE. The CDR3 contains 16 residues. The CDR3 DNA is TGTGCCAGCAGCTTGGTGGCAGGGGGCAGGAATTCACCCCTCCACTTT. It codes for CASSLVAGGRNSPLHF.

This clonotype was observed many times. The chain employs TRBV15 and TRBJ2-3; 8 nucleotides line up with TRBD2. After removal of 0 bases from V and 1 base from J, the junction contained 3 bases not matched to a gene. The CDR3 has 16 amino acids. The germline gives CDR1 LNHNV, CDR2 YYDKDF (reference sequence). Here the CDR3 DNA reads TGTGCCACCAGCAGAGAAACTAGCGGACGCACAGATACGCAGTATTTT. Its protein is CATSRETSGRTDTQYF. The variable domain in full, completed from reference TRBV15 and TRBJ2-3, reads DAMVIQNPRYQVTQFGKPVTLSCSQTLNHNVMYWYQQKSSQAPKLLFHYYDKDFNNEADTPDNFQSRRPNTSFCFLDIRSPGLGDTAMYLCATSRETSGRTDTQYFGPGTRLTVL.

Ten or more counts support this clonotype. The chain is built from TRBV11-2 and TRBJ1-2, with D perhaps TRBD1 (6 bases). The CDR3 has 12 amino acids. Per the germline V gene, CDR1 is SGHAT and CDR2 is FQNNGV. V lost 5 bases, J lost 5 bases, and 9 bases lay in between. CDR3 amino acids: CASSLQGYGYTF. DNA for the CDR3: TGTGCCAGCAGCCTACAGGGATATGGCTACACCTTC.

This clonotype occurred many times. J is TRBJ2-3 and V is TRBV3-1, with a possible D match to TRBD2 (6 bases). The V and J ends lost 6 bases and 2 bases respectively, with 12 bases between them. The CDR3 runs 14 residues. Germline assignment: CDR1 LGHDT and CDR2 YNNKEL (reference sequence). The CDR3 spells CASSISGYTDTQYF. The CDR3 DNA follows: TGTGCCAGCAGTATAAGCGGGTACACAGATACGCAGTATTTT.

This clonotype was found many times. CDR3 in DNA: TGTGCCAGGGCGGCTCGGCAGAGCACAGATACGCAGTATTTT. It codes for CARAARQSTDTQYF. This chain links TRBV6-6 with TRBJ2-3; D ambiguous. V was trimmed by 9 bases and J by 0 bases, leaving 13 bases between them. The CDR3 has 14 residues. Germline CDR1 is MNHNY and CDR2 is SVGAGI (reference sequence).

This clonotype was seen many times. The chain recombines TRBV7-3 with TRBJ2-1; 8 positions agree with TRBD1. Per germline, CDR1 SGHTA and CDR2 FQGTGA. V lost 4 bases to trimming and J lost 5 bases; unmatched junction nucleotides: 7. The CDR3 has 15 amino acids. The CDR3: CASSSRDRSDNEQFF. The CDR3 nucleotides are TGTGCCAGCAGCTCCAGGGACAGGTCTGACAATGAGCAGTTCTTC.

Concerning this clonotype: One end of the junction is discordant with germline, which a read error may explain. The rearrangement uses TRBV18 and TRBJ2-5; D is unresolved. From germline, CDR1 is KGHSH and CDR2 LQKENI. CDR3 length equals 13 residues. CDR3 residues: CASSPRIQETQYF. The CDR3 DNA sequence: TGTGCCAGCTCCCCACGAATCCAGGAGACCCAGTACTTC.

This clonotype showed up just a few times. The chain is built from TRBV7-3 and TRBJ2-1; D might be TRBD1 or TRBD2, each matching 6 bases. Trimming shortened V by 5 bases and J by 9 bases, and 20 bases separated the two germline ends. The CDR3 extends over 15 amino acids. CDR1 and CDR2 from the germline V gene are SGHTA and FQGTGA. For the CDR3, the DNA is TGTGCCAGCAGCGCCTCCGGGACTCCCAGGGGTGAGCAGTTCTTC. The encoded protein is CASSASGTPRGEQFF.

Regarding this clonotype: Since a far larger clone is one base different, this is likely a read error. The chain couples TRBV5-5 to TRBJ2-1; D is unresolved. The CDR3 consists of 15 residues. V dropped 4 bases and J dropped 10 bases, with 21 bases sitting between them. Germline-derived CDR1 and CDR2 are SGHKS and YYEKEE (reference sequence). CDR3 DNA sequence: TGTGCCAGCAGCCCTCCCTTAAAGAGCCTCAACGAGCAGTTCTTC. Translating gives CASSPPLKSLNEQFF.

There are many counts of this clonotype. V and J are TRBV4-1 and TRBJ2-5; D uncertain. The germline V gene encodes CDR1 MGHRA and CDR2 YSYEKL. V was shortened by 2 bases and J by 4 bases, with 8 bases between the two germline ends. The CDR3 is made up of 13 amino acids. The CDR3 protein is CASSQSPVETQYF. CDR3 coding DNA: TGCGCCAGCAGCCAATCCCCCGTAGAGACCCAGTACTTC.